Included here is one TCR beta chain sequence, with context. The sample comes from a study of blood T cell repertoires in COVID-19. Overall study context: Whether acute or convalescent, the COVID-19 samples came from the United States, Italy and Spain.

Produced via immunoSEQ multiplex PCR; TCRdb's table is partial and in-frame only. The profile shows over 65,000 clones, approximately 86% of them singletons. V lost 0 bases and J 6 bases, leaving 14 bases between the germline ends. CDR1 and CDR2 from the germline V gene are SGHTA and FQGTGA. CDR3 length: 15 residues. The TCR was taken from a man aged 80 or over with active COVID-19. This chain uses TRBV7-3 with TRBJ1-1; no clear D gene. Sequencing was done on a sample of peripheral blood. The CDR3 DNA follows: TGTGCCAGCAGCTTAACGTCCGGGTTGGGTGCTGAAGCTTTCTTT. It yields the protein CASSLTSGLGAEAFF.